Here is one T cell receptor beta chain with its context. Its antigen is unknown. The CDR3 loop spans 15 amino acids. Germline V lookup: CDR1 SGHTA, CDR2 FQGNSA. V was cut by 1 base and J by 4 bases, with 8 bases left in between. TCRdb's table, derived via immunoSEQ multiplex PCR, lists solely in-frame clones and lacks some. The data show some 2,500,000 clones, 93% seen once. The sample is drawn from a study of shared clonotypes between healthy human individuals. Looking at the study overall: With ages of 18 to 49, the donors were two women and a few men. Study-wide findings and caveats: Few donors restricted represented genetic and exposure-history diversity. A handful of donors showed sharing of around 5% of naive CD4 clonotypes. Relative to their counterparts shared across all four donors, non-shared clonotypes exhibited diminished generation probabilities.

Sequencing was performed on naive CD4+ T cells from PBMCs. Subset specified: CD45RA+ positively selected. This receptor was taken from a man aged 18 to 35 in good health. Some clones in this sample may be carry-over from other donors' samples. J is TRBJ2-6 and V is TRBV7-2; D remains unclear. CDR3 loop: CASSLGAHGANVLTF. CDR3 DNA: TGTGCCAGCAGCTTAGGAGCGCACGGGGCCAACGTCCTGACTTTC.